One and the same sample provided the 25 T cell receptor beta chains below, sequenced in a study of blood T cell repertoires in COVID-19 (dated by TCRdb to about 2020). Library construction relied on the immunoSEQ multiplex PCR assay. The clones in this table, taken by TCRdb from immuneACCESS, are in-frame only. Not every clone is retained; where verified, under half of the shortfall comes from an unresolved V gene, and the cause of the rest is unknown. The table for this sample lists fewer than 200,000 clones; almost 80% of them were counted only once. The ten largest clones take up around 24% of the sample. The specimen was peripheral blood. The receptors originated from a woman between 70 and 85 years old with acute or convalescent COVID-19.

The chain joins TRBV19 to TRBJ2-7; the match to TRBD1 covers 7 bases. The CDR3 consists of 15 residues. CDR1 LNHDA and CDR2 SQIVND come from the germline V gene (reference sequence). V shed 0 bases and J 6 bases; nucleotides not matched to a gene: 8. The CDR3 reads CASSIDRTGPREQYF. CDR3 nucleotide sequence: TGTGCCAGTAGTATAGACCGGACAGGCCCCCGCGAGCAGTACTTC.

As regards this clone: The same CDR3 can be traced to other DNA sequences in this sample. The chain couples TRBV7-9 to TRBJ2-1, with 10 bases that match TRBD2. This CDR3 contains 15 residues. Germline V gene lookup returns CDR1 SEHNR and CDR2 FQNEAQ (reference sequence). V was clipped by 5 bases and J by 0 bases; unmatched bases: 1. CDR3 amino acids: CASSPSGSSYNEQFF. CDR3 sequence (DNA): TGTGCCAGCAGCCCTAGCGGGAGCTCCTACAATGAGCAGTTCTTC.

CDR3 amino acids: CASSLVPNYGYTF. The DNA for the CDR3 is TGTGCCAGCAGTTTAGTCCCGAACTATGGCTACACCTTC. This chain uses TRBV12-3 or TRBV12-4 with TRBJ1-2; D not resolved. The CDR3 is made up of 13 amino acids. The ends were cut back, 1 base at V and 2 bases at J, with 5 bases in the middle.

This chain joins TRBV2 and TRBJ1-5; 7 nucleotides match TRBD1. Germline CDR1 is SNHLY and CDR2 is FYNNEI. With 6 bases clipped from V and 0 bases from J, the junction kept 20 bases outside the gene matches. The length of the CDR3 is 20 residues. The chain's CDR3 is CASRGSPGGHATISNQPQHF. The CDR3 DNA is TGTGCCAGCAGGGGTTCCCCAGGGGGACATGCTACCATTAGCAATCAGCCCCAGCATTTT.

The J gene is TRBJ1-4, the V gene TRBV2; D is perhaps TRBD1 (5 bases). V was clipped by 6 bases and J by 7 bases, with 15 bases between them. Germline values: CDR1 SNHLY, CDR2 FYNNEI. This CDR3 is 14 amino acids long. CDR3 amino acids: CASRVGRQGEKLFF. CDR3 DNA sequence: TGTGCCAGCAGAGTAGGGAGGCAGGGTGAAAAACTGTTTTTT.

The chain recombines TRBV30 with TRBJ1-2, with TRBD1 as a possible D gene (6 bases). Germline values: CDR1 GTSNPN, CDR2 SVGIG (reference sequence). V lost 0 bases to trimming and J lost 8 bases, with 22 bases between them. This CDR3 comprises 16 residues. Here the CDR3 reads CAWSVGGAGAEWGYTF. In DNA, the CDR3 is TGTGCCTGGAGTGTCGGGGGGGCAGGGGCTGAATGGGGCTACACCTTC.

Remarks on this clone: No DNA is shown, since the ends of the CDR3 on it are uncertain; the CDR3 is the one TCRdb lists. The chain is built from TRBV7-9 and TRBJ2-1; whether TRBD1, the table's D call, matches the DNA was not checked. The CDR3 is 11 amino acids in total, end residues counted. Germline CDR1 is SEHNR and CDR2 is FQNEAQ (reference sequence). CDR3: CASSFGQGAFF.

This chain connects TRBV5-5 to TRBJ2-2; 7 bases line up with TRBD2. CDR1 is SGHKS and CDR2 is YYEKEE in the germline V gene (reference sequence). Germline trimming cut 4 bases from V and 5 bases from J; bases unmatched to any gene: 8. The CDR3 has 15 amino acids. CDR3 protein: CASSPLGGRTGELFF. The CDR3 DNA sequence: TGTGCCAGCAGCCCCCTTGGCGGGAGAACCGGGGAGCTGTTTTTT.

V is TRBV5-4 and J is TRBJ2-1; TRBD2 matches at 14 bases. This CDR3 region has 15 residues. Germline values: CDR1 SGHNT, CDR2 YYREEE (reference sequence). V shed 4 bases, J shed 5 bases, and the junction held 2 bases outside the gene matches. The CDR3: CASSTGLAGDNEQFF. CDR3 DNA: TGTGCCAGCAGCACGGGACTAGCGGGAGACAATGAGCAGTTCTTC.

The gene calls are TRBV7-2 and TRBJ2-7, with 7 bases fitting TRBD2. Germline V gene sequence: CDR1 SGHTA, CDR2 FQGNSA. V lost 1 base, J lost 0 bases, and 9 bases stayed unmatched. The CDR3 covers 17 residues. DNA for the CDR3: TGTGCCAGCAGCTTAGTGGGGGGAGGGACTAACTCCTACGAGCAGTACTTC. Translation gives CASSLVGGGTNSYEQYF.

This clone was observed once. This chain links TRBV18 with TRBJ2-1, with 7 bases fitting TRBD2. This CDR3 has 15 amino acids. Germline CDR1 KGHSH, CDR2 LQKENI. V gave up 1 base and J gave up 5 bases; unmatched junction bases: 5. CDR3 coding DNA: TGTGCCAGCTCACCACGGGGGGAGGGCCACAATGAGCAGTTCTTC. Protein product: CASSPRGEGHNEQFF.

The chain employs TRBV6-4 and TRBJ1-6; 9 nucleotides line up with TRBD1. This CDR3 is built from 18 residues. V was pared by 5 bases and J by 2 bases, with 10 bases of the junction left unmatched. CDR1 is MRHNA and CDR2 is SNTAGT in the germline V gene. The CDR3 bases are TGTGCCAGCAGTAGTCCCGGGACAGGGATGGCCTATAATTCACCCCTCCACTTT. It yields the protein CASSSPGTGMAYNSPLHF.

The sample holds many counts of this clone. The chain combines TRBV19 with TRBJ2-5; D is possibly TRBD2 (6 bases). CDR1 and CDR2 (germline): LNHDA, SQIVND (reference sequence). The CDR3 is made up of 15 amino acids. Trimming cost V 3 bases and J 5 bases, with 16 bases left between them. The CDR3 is CASSISFGTPETQYF. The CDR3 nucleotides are TGTGCCAGTAGTATTTCCTTCGGGACTCCCGAGACCCAGTACTTC.

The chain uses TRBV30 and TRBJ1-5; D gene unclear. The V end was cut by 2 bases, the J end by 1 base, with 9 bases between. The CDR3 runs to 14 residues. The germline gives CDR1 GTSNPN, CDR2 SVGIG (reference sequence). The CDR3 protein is CAWSYQVSNQPQHF. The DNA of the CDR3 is TGTGCCTGGAGTTACCAGGTCAGCAATCAGCCCCAGCATTTT.

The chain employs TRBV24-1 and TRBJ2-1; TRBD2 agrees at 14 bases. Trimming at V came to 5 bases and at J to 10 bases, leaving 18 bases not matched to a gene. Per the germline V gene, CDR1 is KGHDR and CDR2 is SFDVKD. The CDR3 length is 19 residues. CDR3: CATSGYGTSGRGDPREQFF. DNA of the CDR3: TGTGCCACCAGTGGCTACGGGACTAGCGGGAGAGGGGACCCCAGGGAGCAGTTCTTC.

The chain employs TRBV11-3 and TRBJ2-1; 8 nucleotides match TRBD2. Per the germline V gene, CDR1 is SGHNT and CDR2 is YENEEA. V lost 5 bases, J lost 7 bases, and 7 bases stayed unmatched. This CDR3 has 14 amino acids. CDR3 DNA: TGTGCCAGCAGCCAACGACTAGCGCCGAATGAGCAGTTCTTC. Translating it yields CASSQRLAPNEQFF.

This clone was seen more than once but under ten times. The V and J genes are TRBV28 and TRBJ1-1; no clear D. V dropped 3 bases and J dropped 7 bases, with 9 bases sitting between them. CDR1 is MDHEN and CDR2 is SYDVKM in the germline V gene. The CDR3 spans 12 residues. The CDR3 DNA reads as TGTGCCAGCAGTTTGGGAGGGAATGAAGCTTTCTTT. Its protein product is CASSLGGNEAFF.

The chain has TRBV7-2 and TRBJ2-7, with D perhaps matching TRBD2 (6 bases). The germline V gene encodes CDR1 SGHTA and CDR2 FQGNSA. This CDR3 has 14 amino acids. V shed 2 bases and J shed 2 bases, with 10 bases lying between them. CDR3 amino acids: CASSLWRDPYEQYF. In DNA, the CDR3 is TGTGCCAGCAGCTTATGGAGGGACCCCTACGAGCAGTACTTC.

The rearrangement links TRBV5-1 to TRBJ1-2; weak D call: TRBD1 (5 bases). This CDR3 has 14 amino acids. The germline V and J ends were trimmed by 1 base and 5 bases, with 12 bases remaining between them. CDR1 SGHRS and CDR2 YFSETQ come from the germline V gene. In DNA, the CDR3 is TGCGCCAGCAGCTTGCAGGGTTTAGAGTATGGCTACACCTTC. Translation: CASSLQGLEYGYTF.

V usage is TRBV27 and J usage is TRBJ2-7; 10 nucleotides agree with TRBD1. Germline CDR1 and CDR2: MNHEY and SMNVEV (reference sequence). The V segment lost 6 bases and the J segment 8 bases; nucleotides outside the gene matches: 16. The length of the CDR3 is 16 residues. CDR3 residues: CASRDRQGAMFHKQYF. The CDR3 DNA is TGTGCCAGCAGGGACCGACAGGGGGCTATGTTTCACAAGCAGTACTTC.

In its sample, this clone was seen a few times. CDR3 sequence: CASSPDRGLGEQYF. CDR3 coding DNA: TGTGCCAGCAGCCCCGACAGGGGCTTGGGCGAGCAGTACTTC. The rearrangement links TRBV11-3 to TRBJ2-7; 8 nucleotides match TRBD1. V lost 5 bases, J lost 6 bases, and 9 bases stayed unmatched. This CDR3 has 14 amino acids. Germline loops: CDR1 SGHNT, CDR2 YENEEA.

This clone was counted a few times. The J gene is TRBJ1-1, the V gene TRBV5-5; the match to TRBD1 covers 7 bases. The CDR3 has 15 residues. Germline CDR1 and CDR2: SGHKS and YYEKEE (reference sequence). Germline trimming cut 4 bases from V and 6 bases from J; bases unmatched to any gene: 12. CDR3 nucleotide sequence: TGTGCCAGCAGCGGATCCGGGACAGCGTTCCCTGAAGCTTTCTTT. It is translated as CASSGSGTAFPEAFF.

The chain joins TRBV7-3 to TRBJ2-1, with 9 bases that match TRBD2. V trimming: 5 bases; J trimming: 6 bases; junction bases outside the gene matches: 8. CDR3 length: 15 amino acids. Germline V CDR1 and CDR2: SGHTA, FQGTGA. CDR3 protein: CASSRRLAEINEQFF. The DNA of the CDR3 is TGTGCCAGCAGCCGAAGACTAGCGGAGATCAATGAGCAGTTCTTC.

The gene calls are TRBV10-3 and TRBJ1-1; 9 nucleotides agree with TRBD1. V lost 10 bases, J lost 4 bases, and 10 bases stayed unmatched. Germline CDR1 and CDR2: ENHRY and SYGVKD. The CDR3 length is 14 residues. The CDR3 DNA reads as TGTGCCACGGCCGGGACAGGGTGGACCACTGAAGCTTTCTTT. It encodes CATAGTGWTTEAFF.

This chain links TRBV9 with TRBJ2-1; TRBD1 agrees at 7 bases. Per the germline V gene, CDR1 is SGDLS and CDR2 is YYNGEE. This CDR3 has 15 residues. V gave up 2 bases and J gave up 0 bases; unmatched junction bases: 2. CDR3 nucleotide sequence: TGTGCCAGCAGCGTCTACAGGGGCTCCTACAATGAGCAGTTCTTC. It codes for CASSVYRGSYNEQFF.